Listed below are T cell receptor beta chains from one sample, sequenced in a study of blood T cell repertoires in COVID-19. Method: immunoSEQ multiplex PCR; TCRdb's copy keeps in-frame clones and lacks some. The top ten hold around 4.1% of the sample, which has about 260,000 clones, about 88% seen once. The material sequenced was PBMCs or T cells enriched from blood (not recorded which). These receptors were obtained from a man younger than 40 with acute COVID-19. CDR3s include the opening cysteine and the closing phenylalanine or tryptophan. The order of the fields is J gene, V gene, CDR3 protein.

TRBJ1-1 TRBV9 CASSVSFRAEAFF
TRBJ1-1 TRBV27 CASRSPGQLTEAFF
TRBJ1-2 TRBV18 CATNQGREGGYTF
TRBJ1-2 TRBV28 CASGTGTVNYGYTF
TRBJ1-2 TRBV3-1/TRBV3-2 CASSQDRQGGGYTF
TRBJ1-1 TRBV4-3 CASSHRPGTEAFF
TRBJ1-5 TRBV3-1/TRBV3-2 CASSQDPYQPQHF
TRBJ2-2 TRBV7-9 CASSDDRTAGTGELFF
TRBJ1-5 TRBV5-5 CASSVDRGNQPQHF
TRBJ1-6 TRBV2 CASNLLVSGTGSSPLHF
TRBJ1-2 TRBV9 CASSVRQGRYGYTF
TRBJ1-3 TRBV4-1 CASSQDRGIPSGNTIYF
TRBJ2-1 TRBV11-3 CASATRRDIAPNEQFF
TRBJ2-3 TRBV5-5 CASSLDWSTDTQYF
TRBJ2-2 TRBV7-8 CASSAQTSGTGELFF